The text below deals with one T cell receptor (beta chain). This entry belongs to a study of blood T cell repertoires in COVID-19. Study background: T cells, B-cell-depleted T cells, or PBMCs provided the cDNA or gDNA that served as material.

Authors' data handling: Reference gene primer amplification yielded estimated nucleated cell counts. Here immunoSEQ multiplex PCR was the method, and the copy in TCRdb shows in-frame clones only, minus some. V, J and clone size were drawn from that table, and D and trimming were deduced from the DNA. The sample carries approximately 250,000 clones, approximately 86% recorded once. CDR3 size: 14 residues. V trimming: 4 bases; J trimming: 9 bases; junction bases outside the gene matches: 8. CDR1 is MNHEY and CDR2 is SVGAGI in the germline V gene. The clonotype originates from a man aged 40-50 years with active or convalescent COVID-19. The source material was peripheral blood. The chain combines TRBV6-5 with TRBJ2-7; 11 bases match TRBD1. The CDR3 DNA sequence: TGTGCCAGCAGTTCCGGGACAGGGGGGATCCGGCAGTACTTC. It specifies CASSSGTGGIRQYF.